The sequence of this T cell receptor beta chain was determined in a study of CD8 T cells in ankylosing spondylitis. Study-level results: What seemed typical of ankylosing spondylitis blood was a TCR beta motif built from about 8 highly homologous variants. Significant enrichment of disease-linked clones was reportedly seen in matched ankylosing spondylitis synovial fluid.

The CDR3 contains 14 residues. The V end was cut by 4 bases, the J end by 2 bases, with 11 bases between. Per germline, CDR1 SGHKS and CDR2 YYEKEE (reference sequence). The authors made TCR beta libraries by quantitative 5'-RACE with molecular barcodes. One entry per CDR3 protein results from TCRdb running MiXCR on the 5' RACE reads. The table has hundreds of thousands of distinct CDR3 sequences, about 13% seen once; the top ten hold 6.8%. There are many counts of this clonotype. As yet, its antigen is unknown. The sequenced sample consisted of blood, either unsorted or a sorted T cell fraction (not recorded which). This chain connects TRBV5-5 to TRBJ2-3, with D hard to call. This clonotype was sampled from a male donor with ankylosing spondylitis. Here the CDR3 reads CASSTILNTDTQYF. As DNA, the CDR3 is TGTGCCAGCAGCACCATTCTTAACACAGATACGCAGTATTTT.